This T cell receptor (beta chain) was identified in a study of cytomegalovirus exposure and HLA in healthy donors. Findings of the study overall: Later work found that TCR association rates differed between HLA loci; DRB1 had the most and HLA-C the fewest. In an earlier analysis, about 87% or about 30%: the productive usage of most TCR beta V segments.

60 Vbeta and 13 Jbeta primers were used in PCR. Sequencing used immunoSEQ multiplex PCR; TCRdb keeps in-frame clones, though not all of them. The table has 150,000 to 200,000 clones, around 72% seen once. In the case of this clone: Its antigen is as yet unknown.

Germline V gene data show CDR1 as MNHNY and CDR2 as SVGAGI (reference sequence). Trimming left V 0 bases short and J 6 bases short, with 14 bases between. This CDR3 contains 15 residues. The chain recombines TRBV6-6 with TRBJ1-2; D gene ambiguous. The sample consisted of PBMCs. The sequence came from a man aged 35-49 years in good health and CMV-seropositive. The CDR3 loop is CASSYSRVQEDGYTF. CDR3 in DNA: TGTGCCAGCAGTTACTCTCGTGTCCAGGAGGATGGCTACACCTTC.